Given below is one TCR beta chain in context. As yet, its antigen is unknown. Germline CDR1 and CDR2: LGHNA and YSLEER. V dropped 4 bases and J dropped 4 bases, with 13 bases sitting between them. This CDR3 is 15 amino acids long. This table comes from immunoSEQ multiplex PCR, and its TCRdb copy is limited to in-frame clones, with some not included. The sample carries tens of thousands of clones, approximately 78% recorded once. This record comes from a study of T cell responses to AZD1222 COVID-19 vaccine. Across the whole study: Second-dose schedules of about 4 or about 12 weeks were combined.

Whole-study findings and limits: Increases in Spike-specific TCR breadth and depth were seen after two AZD1222 doses. Repertoires were sampled only after the peak T cell response. Among those given AZD1222, only 6 or 7 were seropositive at baseline.

The chain carries TRBV4-3 and TRBJ2-2; D perhaps matches TRBD2 (6 bases). The specimen was peripheral blood, collected on day 0 of AZD1222 vaccination. This clonotype originated in an adult in good health. Here the CDR3 reads CASSRAAGSTGELFF. CDR3 nucleotides: TGCGCCAGCAGCCGGGCCGCGGGGAGCACCGGGGAGCTGTTTTTT.